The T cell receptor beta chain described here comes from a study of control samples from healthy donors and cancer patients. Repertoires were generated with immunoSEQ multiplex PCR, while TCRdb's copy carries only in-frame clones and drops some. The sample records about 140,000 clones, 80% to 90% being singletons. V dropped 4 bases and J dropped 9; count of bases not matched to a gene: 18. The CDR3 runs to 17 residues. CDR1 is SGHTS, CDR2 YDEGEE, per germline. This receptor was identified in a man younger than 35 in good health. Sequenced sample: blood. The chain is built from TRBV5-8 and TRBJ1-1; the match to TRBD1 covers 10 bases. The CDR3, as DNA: TGTGCCAGCAGCGACCCGGGACAGGGGAGTCGGAACGATAAAGCTTTCTTT. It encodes CASSDPGQGSRNDKAFF.